This T cell receptor beta chain originates from a study of CD8 T cells in ankylosing spondylitis. On this clonotype: Its matching antigen is unknown.

The CDR3 is made up of 13 amino acids. Germline loops: CDR1 MNHEY, CDR2 SVGAGI. With 4 bases removed from V and 3 bases from J, the gap between germline ends came to 7 bases. TCR beta libraries were made by quantitative 5'-RACE with molecular barcodes. TCRdb fed the 5' RACE reads into MiXCR, producing one record per CDR3 protein. The table lists about 400,000 distinct CDR3 sequences, 20% to 25% of them singletons. Regarding the study as a whole: Characteristic, it appeared, of ankylosing spondylitis blood was a TCR beta motif of roughly eight highly homologous variants. Peripheral blood held disease-linked clones only at relatively low frequency, and these were CD8+.

The TCR originated in a male donor with ankylosing spondylitis. This chain joins TRBV6-5 and TRBJ1-5, with D unresolved. Input material: blood, either unsorted or a sorted T cell fraction (not recorded which). The DNA of the CDR3 is TGTGCCAGCAGTTGGGCACACAATCAGCCCCAGCATTTT. Amino acid sequence: CASSWAHNQPQHF.